One and the same sample provided the 30 T cell receptor beta chains below, sequenced in a study of blood T cells in healthy people across ages. Alongside a J-beta primer mix, a sample-barcoded 5' primer served in a second PCR lasting about 6 to 11 cycles. In TCRdb, the 5' RACE reads were re-called with MiXCR into one record per CDR3 protein. Of over 1,500,000 distinct CDR3 sequences in the sample, 40% to 55% were seen once. The sequencing input was blood. The receptors were sampled from a woman between 35 and 50 years old in good health.

This clonotype was picked up one time. J is TRBJ2-3 and V is TRBV20-1, with 10 bases aligning to TRBD2. CDR1 is DFQATT and CDR2 is SNEGSKA in the germline V gene (reference sequence). The J segment lost 1 base and the V segment lost 6 bases, leaving 4 bases of the junction unmatched. The CDR3 is 14 residues long. The CDR3 loop is CSAGTSGGTDTQYF. The DNA for the CDR3 is TGCAGTGCCGGAACTAGCGGGGGCACAGATACGCAGTATTTT.

The genes are TRBV29-1 and TRBJ2-7; tentatively, D is TRBD1 or TRBD2 (5 bases each). With 5 bases removed from V and 1 base from J, the gap between germline ends came to 12 bases. Looked up from germline, CDR1 is SQVTM and CDR2 is ANQGSEA. CDR3 size: 13 residues. CDR3 coding DNA: TGCAGCGTTTCCGGGGCAGGGTCCTACGAGCAGTACTTC. It specifies CSVSGAGSYEQYF.

The gene calls are TRBV7-9 and TRBJ1-4, with D perhaps TRBD1 (6 bases). The germline V gene encodes CDR1 SEHNR and CDR2 FQNEAQ (reference sequence). The CDR3 loop spans 13 amino acids. Trimming cost V 11 bases and J 4 bases, with 14 bases left between them. This CDR3 reads CAGGRTDNEKLFF. Written as DNA, the CDR3 is TGTGCCGGGGGAAGGACAGATAATGAAAAACTGTTTTTT.

The genes are TRBV5-1 and TRBJ2-1, with D unresolved. The DNA end favors TRBJ2-7, so the J call may be wrong. CDR1 SGHRS and CDR2 YFSETQ come from the germline V gene. The length of the CDR3 is 13 residues. CDR3 residues: CASSLPAYNEQYF. In DNA form, the CDR3 reads TGCGCCAGCAGCTTGCCCGCCTACAATGAGCAGTACTTC.

The chain couples TRBV12-3 or TRBV12-4 to TRBJ2-1; D is perhaps TRBD2 (5 bases). V lost 7 bases to trimming and J lost 2 bases, with 9 bases between them. The CDR3 is 13 amino acids. The CDR3 sequence: CASNLGTYNEQFF. CDR3 coding DNA: TGTGCCAGCAACCTCGGGACCTACAATGAGCAGTTCTTC.

Notes on this clonotype: Compared with germline, one end of the junction differs, possibly owing to a read error. The V call is TRBV12-3 or TRBV12-4, the J call TRBJ2-4; no reliable D call. The J call is in doubt because the DNA end fits TRBJ2-7 better. The CDR3 extends over 14 amino acids. DNA for the CDR3: TGTGCCAGCAGTTTTGGGGTGGGCTCCCACGAGCAGTACTTC. This codes for CASSFGVGSHEQYF.

This clonotype occurred a few times. The CDR3 loop is CASSQGNRDRNYGYTF. For the CDR3, the DNA is TGCGCCAGCAGCCAAGGAAACCGGGACAGAAACTATGGCTACACCTTC. The chain combines TRBV4-3 with TRBJ1-2; 7 nucleotides match TRBD1. Germline lookup yields CDR1 LGHNA and CDR2 YSLEER. The CDR3 has 16 residues. Trimming cost V 1 base and J 2 bases; bases outside gene matches: 7.

This chain connects TRBV14 to TRBJ2-3; 10 positions agree with TRBD2. Germline V gene lookup returns CDR1 SGHDN and CDR2 FVKESK. The V and J ends lost 3 bases and 5 bases, in that order; junction bases with no gene match: 8. CDR3 length equals 16 residues. This chain's CDR3 is CASSQRTSGPQDTQYF. In nucleotides, the CDR3 is TGTGCCAGCAGCCAGAGGACTAGCGGCCCACAAGATACGCAGTATTTT. Based on the CDR3 plus reference TRBV14 and TRBJ2-3, the full variable domain is EAGVTQFPSHSVIEKGQTVTLRCDPISGHDNLYWYRRVMGKEIKFLLHFVKESKQDESGMPNNRFLAERTGGTYSTLKVQPAELEDSGVYFCASSQRTSGPQDTQYFGPGTRLTVL.

This chain joins TRBV7-9 and TRBJ2-7; the D is unclear. Germline V gene sequence: CDR1 SEHNR, CDR2 FQNEAQ (reference sequence). V lost 0 bases, J lost 7 bases, and 4 bases lay in between. CDR3 size: 11 residues. CDR3 in amino acids: CASSLAIEQYF. The CDR3 bases are TGTGCCAGCAGCTTAGCTATTGAGCAGTACTTC.

V usage is TRBV7-2 and J usage is TRBJ1-2, with a weak D call TRBD1 (6 bases). V was clipped by 5 bases and J by 4 bases, with 11 bases between them. The CDR3 has 13 amino acids. CDR1 and CDR2 (germline): SGHTA, FQGNSA. CDR3 sequence: CASSPGGAYGYTF. The CDR3 DNA follows: TGTGCCAGCAGCCCCGGGGGGGCCTATGGCTACACCTTC.

The sample holds a few counts of this clonotype. The chain joins TRBV7-2 to TRBJ2-1; D unclear. The germline V gene encodes CDR1 SGHTA and CDR2 FQGNSA. The CDR3 consists of 15 residues. V was shortened by 1 base and J by 4 bases, with 11 bases between the two germline ends. CDR3 sequence (DNA): TGTGCCAGCAGCTTAGGTGGGAAAACGTACAATGAGCAGTTCTTC. Residues: CASSLGGKTYNEQFF.

V gene TRBV29-1 combines with J gene TRBJ2-1; a possible D gene is TRBD1 (6 bases). This CDR3 has 12 amino acids. Deletions cut 7 bases from V and 6 bases from J, with 13 bases between. Per germline, CDR1 SQVTM and CDR2 ANQGSEA. CDR3 DNA sequence: TGCAGCGCTGGCGGACAGATCAATGAGCAGTTCTTC. Protein: CSAGGQINEQFF.

For this clonotype: The junction differs from germline at one of its ends, possibly a read error. The chain couples TRBV19 to TRBJ1-5; 7 nucleotides align to TRBD1. The CDR3 consists of 15 residues. Germline V gene lookup returns CDR1 LNHDA and CDR2 SQIVND (reference sequence). The CDR3 loop is CASSMTGNSHQPQHF. DNA for the CDR3: TGTGCCAGTAGTATGACAGGGAATAGCCATCAGCCCCAGCATTTT. Drawing the rest from reference TRBV19 and TRBJ1-5, the complete variable domain is DGGITQSPKYLFRKEGQNVTLSCEQNLNHDAMYWYRQDPGQGLRLIYYSQIVNDFQKGDIAEGYSVSREKKESFPLTVTSAQKNPTAFYLCASSMTGNSHQPQHFGDGTRLSIL.

This chain joins TRBV27 and TRBJ2-6; D uncertain. The germline V gene encodes CDR1 MNHEY and CDR2 SMNVEV (reference sequence). The CDR3 consists of 14 residues. V lost 5 bases to trimming and J lost 4 bases, with 9 bases between them. CDR3: CASSPQRGANVLTF. DNA of the CDR3: TGTGCCAGCAGTCCACAAAGGGGGGCCAACGTCCTGACTTTC.

To note about this clonotype: The junction departs from the called germline gene at one end, perhaps through a read error. The chain carries TRBV20-1 and TRBJ1-2, with D perhaps TRBD1 (5 bases). CDR1 and CDR2 (germline): DFQATT, SNEGSKA (reference sequence). This CDR3 comprises 11 residues. The CDR3 spells CSAGRGDGCTF. CDR3 in DNA: TGCAGTGCTGGGCGGGGGGATGGCTGCACCTTC.

The chain links TRBV20-1 to TRBJ1-2; 7 nucleotides agree with TRBD1. The CDR3 loop spans 15 amino acids. The V and J ends lost 6 bases and 3 bases, in that order; junction bases with no gene match: 13. CDR1 is DFQATT, CDR2 SNEGSKA, per germline (reference sequence). CDR3 nucleotides: TGCAGTGCCAAACGTTTAGACAGGGTCGACTATGGCTACACCTTC. This codes for CSAKRLDRVDYGYTF.

This clonotype turned up a few times. V gene TRBV6-2 or TRBV6-3 combines with J gene TRBJ2-3; D not resolved. Trimming took 0 bases from V and 6 from J, leaving 7 bases between them. The CDR3 covers 13 residues. Germline V gene data show CDR1 as MNHEY and CDR2 as SVGEGT. The DNA of the CDR3 is TGTGCCAGCAGTTACTCGGTATCGGATACGCAGTATTTT. Translating gives CASSYSVSDTQYF.

The V call is TRBV10-3, the J call TRBJ2-1, with 10 nucleotides matching TRBD1. CDR1 is ENHRY, CDR2 SYGVKD, per germline. Trimming removed 4 bases from V and 13 bases from J; junction bases left unmatched: 7. The CDR3 has 13 amino acids. CDR3 protein: CAISAGDRGKQFF. The CDR3 DNA sequence: TGTGCCATCAGTGCGGGGGACAGGGGAAAACAGTTCTTC.

This clonotype was seen only a few times. The chain couples TRBV4-2 to TRBJ1-5; perhaps TRBD1 as D (6 bases). Germline V lookup: CDR1 LGHNA, CDR2 YNFKEQ. This CDR3 spans 15 amino acids. The V and J ends lost 3 bases and 4 bases respectively, with 13 bases between them. CDR3 DNA sequence: TGTGCCAGCAGCCAGACTCGACAGGCTAATCAGCCCCAGCATTTT. Translated, it gives CASSQTRQANQPQHF.

This clonotype was picked up a small number of times. The chain combines TRBV20-1 with TRBJ1-6; no firm D call. Trimming removed 5 bases from V and 8 bases from J, with 19 bases in between. The germline V gene has CDR1 DFQATT and CDR2 SNEGSKA (reference sequence). The CDR3 is 15 amino acids. For the CDR3, the DNA is TGCAGTGCTTACTCCCCCCCAATACGGCATTCACCCCTCCACTTT. Its protein is CSAYSPPIRHSPLHF.

This chain uses TRBV18 with TRBJ2-7; 7 bases fit TRBD1. The length of the CDR3 is 16 residues. Germline V gene sequence: CDR1 KGHSH, CDR2 LQKENI. V was clipped by 3 bases and J by 1 base; unmatched bases: 9. For the CDR3, the DNA is TGTGCCAGCTCACCGAACATCGGGACAGCTTCCTACGAGCAGTACTTC. Residues: CASSPNIGTASYEQYF.

CDR3 loop: CASSPGLVGDEQFF. CDR3 DNA sequence: TGTGCCAGCTCACCGGGACTAGTGGGCGATGAGCAGTTCTTC. This chain connects TRBV18 to TRBJ2-1, with TRBD2 identical over 8 bases. Per the germline V gene, CDR1 is KGHSH and CDR2 is LQKENI. The CDR3 consists of 14 residues. V shed 3 bases, J shed 8 bases, and the junction held 6 bases outside the gene matches.

This clonotype is a singleton in its sample. A junction boundary mismatches the germline segment, possibly from a read error. The chain is built from TRBV20-1 and TRBJ2-3, with 7 positions matching TRBD1. Germline V gene sequence: CDR1 DFQATT, CDR2 SNEGSKA (reference sequence). The CDR3 loop spans 14 amino acids. CDR3 coding DNA: TGCGGTGCCGCTCTGCAGGGGGGCACAGATACGCAGTATTTT. Its translation: CGAALQGGTDTQYF.

The chain carries TRBV9 and TRBJ1-2; D is perhaps TRBD1 (5 bases). The CDR3 is made up of 14 amino acids. Between the trimmed V and J ends, which lost 0 bases and 6 bases, there was a span of 12 bases. CDR1 and CDR2 (germline): SGDLS, YYNGEE. CDR3 sequence reads: CASSVAFGANGYTF. CDR3 DNA: TGTGCCAGCAGCGTAGCTTTTGGGGCTAATGGCTACACCTTC.

This clonotype has a handful of counts. The chain is built from TRBV6-1 and TRBJ2-1; 12 bases agree with TRBD1. With 5 bases clipped from V and 7 bases from J, the junction kept 6 bases outside the gene matches. CDR3 length: 15 residues. In germline, CDR1 is MNHNS, CDR2 SASEGT. CDR3 coding DNA: TGTGCCAGCAGTACCCGGGACAGGGGGCGTAATGAGCAGTTCTTC. It yields the protein CASSTRDRGRNEQFF.

This clonotype was detected a few times. V and J are TRBV20-1 and TRBJ2-3, with TRBD2 matching 11 bases. CDR1 is DFQATT and CDR2 is SNEGSKA in the germline V gene (reference sequence). The CDR3 has 19 amino acids. Germline trimming cut 0 bases from V and 2 bases from J; bases unmatched to any gene: 13. CDR3 nucleotides: TGCAGTGCTAGAGATGTTTTAAGGCTAGCGGGGGGAATCACAGATACGCAGTATTTT. Encoded protein: CSARDVLRLAGGITDTQYF.

The rearrangement joins TRBV7-6 to TRBJ1-5; 12 nucleotides agree with TRBD1. Germline loops: CDR1 SGHVS, CDR2 FNYEAQ. The trim removed 9 bases at V and 2 bases at J, leaving 11 bases unmatched. This CDR3 is built from 17 residues. CDR3 DNA: TGTGCCAGGGGACGGGACAGGGGGCGAGTCGGCAATCAGCCCCAGCATTTT. It translates to CARGRDRGRVGNQPQHF.

V usage is TRBV9 and J usage is TRBJ2-6, with D possibly being TRBD2 (6 bases). CDR3 length equals 17 residues. CDR1 and CDR2 (germline): SGDLS, YYNGEE. V was trimmed by 0 bases and J by 0 bases, leaving 10 bases between them. Here the CDR3 DNA reads TGTGCCAGCAGCGTAGTTTCCGGGAGCTCTGGGGCCAACGTCCTGACTTTC. Residues: CASSVVSGSSGANVLTF.

This clonotype was found a few times. The chain is built from TRBV20-1 and TRBJ2-7; 9 bases align to TRBD1. With V trimmed by 3 bases and J by 7 bases, 7 bases remained unmatched. The germline gives CDR1 DFQATT, CDR2 SNEGSKA (reference sequence). This CDR3 is 13 amino acids long. Here the CDR3 reads CSARDRGPPEQYF. The CDR3 nucleotides read TGCAGTGCTAGGGACAGGGGCCCACCTGAGCAGTACTTC.

The chain has TRBV20-1 and TRBJ1-2; no firm D call. Per the germline V gene, CDR1 is DFQATT and CDR2 is SNEGSKA (reference sequence). The V and J ends lost 5 bases and 4 bases respectively, with 14 bases between them. This CDR3 is 13 amino acids long. For the CDR3, the DNA is TGCAGTGCTCCTCACGGGAACGGCTATGGCTACACCTTC. It is translated as CSAPHGNGYGYTF.